The 18 T cell receptor beta chains below were found in one sample sequenced in a study of T cells in Graves' hyperthyroidism and ophthalmopathy. The investigators amplified TCR beta CDR3 regions from RNA transcripts. The HTBI primer set was used in a first-round RT-PCR of the TCR CDR3. TCRdb used MiXCR to reprocess the multiplex PCR reads, holding one entry per CDR3 protein. The sample lists a few hundred thousand distinct CDR3 sequences; 14% were seen once. The sequencing input was blood. These receptors were obtained from a woman aged 40 to 49 with Graves' hyperthyroidism.

This chain joins TRBV3-1 and TRBJ2-5; possibly TRBD1 for D (6 bases). The germline V gene encodes CDR1 LGHDT and CDR2 YNNKEL (reference sequence). The CDR3 spans 16 residues. With 4 bases removed from V and 5 bases from J, the gap between germline ends came to 20 bases. The CDR3 loop is CASSPITSGVSETQYF. Here the CDR3 DNA reads TGTGCCAGCAGCCCGATTACCTCAGGGGTTAGTGAGACCCAGTACTTC.

The table lists this clonotype with a few counts. This chain joins TRBV24-1 and TRBJ2-1, with 11 bases that match TRBD1. Germline V gene lookup returns CDR1 KGHDR and CDR2 SFDVKD. V dropped 7 bases and J dropped 15; count of bases not matched to a gene: 10. The CDR3 is 13 amino acids. The CDR3 sequence: CATRLGDRGSVFF. For the CDR3, the DNA is TGTGCCACCAGGCTAGGGGACAGGGGGTCGGTGTTCTTC.

The J gene is TRBJ1-4, the V gene TRBV20-1; D may be TRBD1 (5 bases). This CDR3 has 15 residues. Germline CDR1 and CDR2: DFQATT and SNEGSKA (reference sequence). Trimming removed 5 bases from V and 6 bases from J, with 19 bases in between. This CDR3 reads CSAPLLGELDEKLFF. The CDR3 bases are TGCAGTGCTCCCCTTTTGGGGGAGCTAGATGAAAAACTGTTTTTT.

This clonotype was recorded at least ten times. This chain connects TRBV2 to TRBJ2-3, with D hard to call. The CDR3 runs to 14 residues. Germline values: CDR1 SNHLY, CDR2 FYNNEI. Trimming left V 3 bases short and J 1 base short, with 8 bases between. The CDR3 coding sequence is TGTGCCAGCAGTGAGGGAAGGGGCACAGATACGCAGTATTTT. Translation gives CASSEGRGTDTQYF. Filled out from reference TRBV2 and TRBJ2-3, the complete variable domain reads EPEVTQTPSHQVTQMGQEVILRCVPISNHLYFYWYRQILGQKVEFLVSFYNNEISEKSEIFDDQFSVERPDGSNFTLKIRSTKLEDSAMYFCASSEGRGTDTQYFGPGTRLTVL.

This clonotype came up a few times. V and J are TRBV6-5 and TRBJ2-5; no clear D. Germline-derived CDR1 and CDR2 are MNHEY and SVGAGI. This CDR3 comprises 18 residues. V dropped 0 bases and J dropped 0 bases, with 17 bases sitting between them. The CDR3 here is CASSYSPLSSNNQETQYF. CDR3 in DNA: TGTGCCAGCAGTTACTCACCCCTCTCGTCAAATAACCAAGAGACCCAGTACTTC.

This clonotype was detected ten times or more. This chain connects TRBV7-9 to TRBJ1-1; D is unresolved. With 5 bases removed from V and 3 bases from J, the gap between germline ends came to 13 bases. CDR3 length: 14 amino acids. Germline V gene lookup returns CDR1 SEHNR and CDR2 FQNEAQ (reference sequence). The DNA for the CDR3 is TGTGCCAGCAGCCCGACGGCAAGAGACACTGAAGCTTTCTTT. Amino acids: CASSPTARDTEAFF.

On this clonotype: This may arise from a read error, as a much more abundant clone is one base away. The J gene is TRBJ2-4, the V gene TRBV5-1; possibly TRBD2 for D (6 bases). V shed 3 bases and J shed 5 bases, with 12 bases lying between them. Looked up from germline, CDR1 is SGHRS and CDR2 is YFSETQ. The length of the CDR3 is 14 residues. The CDR3 sequence is CASSSDPGENIQYF. The CDR3 nucleotides read TGCGCCAGCAGCTCGGACCCGGGAGAAAACATTCAGTACTTC.

Here the CDR3 DNA reads TGTGCCAGCAGTTACTCCATGGACACGGGCTACGAGCAGTACTTC. Its protein product is CASSYSMDTGYEQYF. This chain links TRBV6-2 or TRBV6-3 with TRBJ2-7; tentatively, D is TRBD1 (5 bases). The V gene's germline CDR1 is MNHEY and CDR2 SVGEGT. Trimming cost V 0 bases and J 3 bases, with 12 bases left between them. The length of the CDR3 is 15 residues.

This clonotype was picked up a small number of times. This chain uses TRBV5-1 with TRBJ2-7; the D gene is possibly TRBD2 (5 bases). V lost 6 bases to trimming and J lost 7 bases, with 17 bases between them. Germline V gene sequence: CDR1 SGHRS, CDR2 YFSETQ. The CDR3 runs 13 residues. CDR3 bases: TGCGCCAGCAAAGAGGACGGGAAGGTTGAGCAGTACTTC. Translating gives CASKEDGKVEQYF.

There are many counts of this clonotype. The chain uses TRBV20-1 and TRBJ2-3, with a possible D match to TRBD2 (6 bases). V dropped 1 base and J dropped 1 base, with 9 bases sitting between them. Germline assignment: CDR1 DFQATT and CDR2 SNEGSKA (reference sequence). The CDR3 length is 14 residues. The CDR3 coding sequence is TGCAGTGCTAGAGTGGGGACTGGCACAGATACGCAGTATTTT. This codes for CSARVGTGTDTQYF.

This clonotype was seen ten or more times. CDR3 residues: CASSFKRGETQYF. The CDR3 DNA sequence: TGTGCCAGCAGTTTTAAGAGGGGGGAGACCCAGTACTTC. The chain couples TRBV12-3 or TRBV12-4 to TRBJ2-5; a weak D match, TRBD1 (6 bases). This CDR3 contains 13 residues. With 3 bases removed from V and 5 bases from J, the gap between germline ends came to 10 bases.

The sample holds a few counts of this clonotype. This chain uses TRBV6-1 with TRBJ2-1; 8 bases line up with TRBD2. Trimming cost V 7 bases and J 7 bases; bases outside gene matches: 6. The CDR3 runs 13 residues. Germline lookup yields CDR1 MNHNS and CDR2 SASEGT. CDR3 amino acids: CASKPGLANEQFF. Here the CDR3 DNA reads TGTGCCAGCAAACCAGGACTAGCAAATGAGCAGTTCTTC.

At least ten counts were recorded for this clonotype. CDR3 DNA: TGTGCCAGCAGCCAAGACGGCCAAGAGACCCAGTACTTC. Encoded protein: CASSQDGQETQYF. The chain couples TRBV4-2 to TRBJ2-5; D not certain. Trimming cost V 0 bases and J 1 base, with 3 bases left between them. The CDR3 totals 13 residues. Germline values: CDR1 LGHNA, CDR2 YNFKEQ.

This clonotype has a count of ten or more. V and J are TRBV28 and TRBJ1-2; 8 nucleotides agree with TRBD1. V gave up 3 bases and J gave up 4 bases; unmatched junction bases: 4. The CDR3 covers 14 residues. Germline V lookup: CDR1 MDHEN, CDR2 SYDVKM. CDR3 amino acids: CASSFPGQGYGYTF. CDR3 in DNA: TGTGCCAGCAGTTTTCCCGGACAGGGCTATGGCTACACCTTC.

This clonotype was seen a handful of times. V usage is TRBV19 and J usage is TRBJ2-7; TRBD2 might be the D (5 bases). The CDR3 loop spans 14 amino acids. Per germline, CDR1 LNHDA and CDR2 SQIVND (reference sequence). The ends were cut back, 5 bases at V and 1 base at J, with 12 bases in the middle. CDR3 DNA: TGTGCCAGTAGTTCCTATGAGGGATCCTACGAGCAGTACTTC. This encodes CASSSYEGSYEQYF.

This clonotype was recorded a few times. The chain combines TRBV20-1 with TRBJ2-1, with 13 bases aligning to TRBD2. The CDR3 covers 14 residues. The germline V gene encodes CDR1 DFQATT and CDR2 SNEGSKA (reference sequence). J was trimmed by 10 bases and V by 5 bases; bases with no gene match: 8. The CDR3 loop is CSAEPGTSGNEQFF. The CDR3 DNA reads as TGCAGTGCTGAACCCGGGACTAGCGGGAACGAGCAGTTCTTC.

This clonotype was picked up many times. This sequence joins TRBV11-2 and TRBJ2-5; 13 nucleotides agree with TRBD2. The CDR3 has 15 residues. With V trimmed by 6 bases and J by 3 bases, 4 bases remained unmatched. Germline lookup yields CDR1 SGHAT and CDR2 FQNNGV. This CDR3 is CASSPGLAGEETQYF. The CDR3 bases are TGTGCCAGCAGTCCAGGACTAGCGGGAGAAGAGACCCAGTACTTC.

This sequence joins TRBV9 and TRBJ1-1; D might be TRBD1 (5 bases). Germline assignment: CDR1 SGDLS and CDR2 YYNGEE. The CDR3 sequence is 16 residues long. Between the trimmed V and J ends, which lost 0 bases and 11 bases, there was a span of 23 bases. This CDR3 reads CASSVDPSPGGMGAFF. CDR3 coding DNA: TGTGCCAGCAGCGTAGACCCGTCCCCCGGGGGGATGGGTGCTTTCTTT.